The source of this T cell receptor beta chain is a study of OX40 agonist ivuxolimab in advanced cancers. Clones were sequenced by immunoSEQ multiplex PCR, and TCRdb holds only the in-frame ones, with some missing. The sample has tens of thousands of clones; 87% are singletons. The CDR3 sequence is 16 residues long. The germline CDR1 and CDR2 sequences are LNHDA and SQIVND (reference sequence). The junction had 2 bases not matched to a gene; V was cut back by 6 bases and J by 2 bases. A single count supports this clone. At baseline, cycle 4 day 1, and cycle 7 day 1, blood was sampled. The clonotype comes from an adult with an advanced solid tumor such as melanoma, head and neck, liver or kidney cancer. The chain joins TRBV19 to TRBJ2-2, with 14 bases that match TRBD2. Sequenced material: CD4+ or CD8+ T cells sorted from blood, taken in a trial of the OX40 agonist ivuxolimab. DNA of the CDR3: TGTGCCAGTAGGACTAGCGGGAGGGTCAACACCGGGGAGCTGTTTTTT. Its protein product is CASRTSGRVNTGELFF.